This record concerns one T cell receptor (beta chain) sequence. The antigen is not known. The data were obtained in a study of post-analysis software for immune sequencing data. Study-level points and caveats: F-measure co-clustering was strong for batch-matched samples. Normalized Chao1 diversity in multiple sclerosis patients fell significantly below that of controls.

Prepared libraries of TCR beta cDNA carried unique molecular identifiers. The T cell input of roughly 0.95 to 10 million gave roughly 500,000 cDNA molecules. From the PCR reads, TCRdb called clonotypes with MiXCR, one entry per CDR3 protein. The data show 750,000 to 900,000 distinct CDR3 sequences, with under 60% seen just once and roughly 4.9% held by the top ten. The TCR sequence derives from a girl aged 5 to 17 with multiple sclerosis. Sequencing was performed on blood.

The chain's CDR3 is CATSRDQGGSYEQYF. Here the CDR3 DNA reads TGTGCCACCAGCAGAGACCAGGGGGGCTCCTACGAGCAGTACTTC. The J gene is TRBJ2-7, the V gene TRBV15; weak D call: TRBD1 (7 bases). Trimming left V 0 bases short and J 0 bases short, with 9 bases between. CDR1 is LNHNV and CDR2 is YYDKDF in the germline V gene (reference sequence). The CDR3 has 15 residues.